Listed below are T cell receptor beta chains from one sample, sequenced in a study of blood T cell repertoires in COVID-19. TCRdb's table, derived via immunoSEQ multiplex PCR, lists solely in-frame clones and lacks some. The sample carries approximately 320,000 clones, around 85% recorded once. Sequenced: peripheral blood. The receptors derive from a human donor in a cohort sampled during active COVID-19. The conserved cysteine and the conserved F or W are not part of the CDR3 here. Size values are once, few and many counts, or a class for expanded clones, and some rows have none.

clone_size: NA; v_call: TRBV24-1; cdr3_aa: ATRSREGTEAF
clone_size: NA; v_call: TRBV6-6; cdr3_aa: ASSPRTGPNTEAF
clone_size: few; v_call: TRBV18; cdr3_aa: ASGSGQAGYGYT
clone_size: NA; v_call: TRBV19; cdr3_aa: ASSIRFGQALLGGQF
clone_size: NA; v_call: TRBV5-6; cdr3_aa: ASSHPRGANGYT
clone_size: few; v_call: TRBV6-5; cdr3_aa: ASRGQVYEQY
clone_size: once; v_call: TRBV5-1; cdr3_aa: ASSASKLGQGPDEQF
clone_size: NA; v_call: TRBV10-2; cdr3_aa: ASLLAEIAGRGRYNEQF
clone_size: NA; v_call: TRBV5-6; cdr3_aa: ASSSLGQGGGNTIY
clone_size: NA; v_call: TRBV15; cdr3_aa: ATSRDWGGLNQPQH